The 19 T cell receptor beta chains listed next were all sequenced from one sample in a study of glioma-infiltrating T cells after dendritic cell vaccination. The repertoire was sequenced with immunoSEQ multiplex PCR; TCRdb's copy has only in-frame clones and lacks some. The profile covers about 64,000 clones, with roughly 80% appearing a single time and over 8.5% taken by the ten largest. Sequenced material: blood, taken before dendritic cell vaccination. The receptor set was obtained from a human donor with glioblastoma.

This sequence joins TRBV4-1 and TRBJ1-3; D is possibly TRBD1 (5 bases). V lost 1 base to trimming and J lost 5 bases, with 15 bases between them. Germline V gene data show CDR1 as MGHRA and CDR2 as YSYEKL. The CDR3 consists of 16 residues. The CDR3 DNA follows: TGCGCCAGCAGCCAAGGACTTGACAGTATTAGAAACACCATATATTTT. It yields the protein CASSQGLDSIRNTIYF.

V and J are TRBV28 and TRBJ2-7, with 11 bases identical to TRBD1. With V trimmed by 6 bases and J by 4 bases, 8 bases remained unmatched. Germline assignment: CDR1 MDHEN and CDR2 SYDVKM. The CDR3 spans 15 residues. The chain's CDR3 is CASSSAGTGGYEQYF. CDR3 coding DNA: TGTGCCAGCAGCAGCGCCGGGACAGGGGGGTACGAGCAGTACTTC.

The CDR3 bases are TGCAGCGTTTATACAGGGGGGTACACTGAAGCTTTCTTT. The encoded protein is CSVYTGGYTEAFF. This chain connects TRBV29-1 to TRBJ1-1; 8 positions agree with TRBD1. Germline V lookup: CDR1 SQVTM, CDR2 ANQGSEA. CDR3 length: 13 amino acids. With 5 bases clipped from V and 3 bases from J, the junction kept 5 bases outside the gene matches.

This rearrangement joins TRBV11-3 to TRBJ1-5; maybe TRBD1 (6 bases). The CDR3 is made up of 12 amino acids. The V end lost 10 bases, the J end lost 6 bases, and 13 bases lay between the germline ends. Germline V CDR1 and CDR2: SGHNT, YENEEA. The CDR3 reads CATNRESQPQHF. Here the CDR3 DNA reads TGTGCCACAAACAGGGAGAGTCAGCCCCAGCATTTT.

This chain connects TRBV7-8 to TRBJ2-2, with a possible D match to TRBD1 (6 bases). Deletions cut 6 bases from V and 5 bases from J, with 10 bases between. Germline CDR1 is SGHVS and CDR2 is FQNEAQ. The CDR3 is 13 amino acids. CDR3 in amino acids: CASRTGITGELFF. The CDR3 bases are TGTGCCAGCAGAACAGGGATTACCGGGGAGCTGTTTTTT.

The chain couples TRBV29-1 to TRBJ2-1, with D perhaps TRBD1 (5 bases). V was shortened by 1 base and J by 5 bases, with 21 bases between the two germline ends. CDR1 is SQVTM and CDR2 is ANQGSEA in the germline V gene. CDR3 length equals 17 residues. Here the CDR3 reads CSVEADSMTATDNEQFF. The DNA of the CDR3 is TGCAGCGTTGAAGCCGACTCGATGACAGCAACCGACAATGAGCAGTTCTTC.

V and J are TRBV2 and TRBJ2-2; tentatively, D is TRBD2 (5 bases). Germline V gene data show CDR1 as SNHLY and CDR2 as FYNNEI. This CDR3 is 12 amino acids long. Trimming removed 5 bases from V and 7 bases from J, with 8 bases in between. CDR3 sequence reads: CASSFGVGELFF. CDR3 DNA: TGTGCCAGCAGTTTCGGGGTCGGGGAGCTGTTTTTT. Together with reference TRBV2 and TRBJ2-2, the CDR3 gives the full variable domain: EPEVTQTPSHQVTQMGQEVILRCVPISNHLYFYWYRQILGQKVEFLVSFYNNEISEKSEIFDDQFSVERPDGSNFTLKIRSTKLEDSAMYFCASSFGVGELFFGEGSRLTVL.

This sequence joins TRBV10-2 and TRBJ2-7, with 10 bases fitting TRBD1. The CDR3 has 15 amino acids. The ends lost 7 bases at V and 3 bases at J; junction bases unmatched: 9. CDR1 and CDR2 from the germline V gene are WSHSY and SAAADI. The CDR3 DNA reads as TGCGCCAGCAAGGGATCCGGGACAGGGGTCTACGAGCAGTACTTC. Its translation is CASKGSGTGVYEQYF.

The chain is built from TRBV29-1 and TRBJ2-7; D perhaps matches TRBD2 (5 bases). Germline lookup yields CDR1 SQVTM and CDR2 ANQGSEA. The CDR3 totals 11 residues. V was shortened by 4 bases and J by 7 bases, with 11 bases between the two germline ends. The CDR3 reads CSVASTGEQYF. The CDR3 DNA follows: TGCAGCGTTGCCTCGACGGGGGAGCAGTACTTC.

The sample holds one count of this clone. The rearrangement joins TRBV18 to TRBJ1-1; D is uncertain. This CDR3 has 12 residues. V gave up 3 bases and J gave up 5 bases, with 7 bases separating them. CDR1 and CDR2 (germline): KGHSH, LQKENI. DNA for the CDR3: TGTGCCAGCTCACCTATTGTGACTGAAGCTTTCTTT. Its translation is CASSPIVTEAFF.

The V call is TRBV28, the J call TRBJ1-2; 7 positions agree with TRBD1. CDR1 is MDHEN and CDR2 is SYDVKM in the germline V gene. V was clipped by 6 bases and J by 4 bases; unmatched bases: 11. The CDR3 consists of 15 residues. CDR3 sequence: CASSLAGDSGYGYTF. In DNA form, the CDR3 reads TGTGCCAGCAGCTTGGCCGGGGACAGCGGCTATGGCTACACCTTC.

A single count supports this clone. The rearrangement links TRBV7-2 to TRBJ2-3; 11 bases are shared with TRBD2. J lost 0 bases, V lost 5 bases, and 7 bases had no gene match. The CDR3 consists of 17 residues. Germline V gene lookup returns CDR1 SGHTA and CDR2 FQGNSA. CDR3 sequence: CASSLLAGGRSTDTQYF. The CDR3 nucleotides read TGTGCCAGCAGCCTATTAGCGGGGGGGAGAAGCACAGATACGCAGTATTTT.

This sequence joins TRBV5-6 and TRBJ2-5; 8 nucleotides agree with TRBD1. The CDR3 spans 15 residues. V shed 3 bases, J shed 2 bases, and the junction held 6 bases outside the gene matches. Germline lookup yields CDR1 SGHDT and CDR2 YYEEEE. The CDR3 spells CASSSRTGRQETQYF. The CDR3 nucleotides are TGTGCCAGCAGCTCCCGGACAGGGAGACAAGAGACCCAGTACTTC.

The V call is TRBV15, the J call TRBJ2-5; no clear D. From germline, CDR1 is LNHNV and CDR2 YYDKDF (reference sequence). V shed 8 bases and J shed 3 bases, with 16 bases lying between them. There are 14 residues in the CDR3. In DNA, the CDR3 is TGTGCCACCTCCCTTTACTCCACGGAAGAGACCCAGTACTTC. The encoded protein is CATSLYSTEETQYF.

The rearrangement joins TRBV2 to TRBJ1-4; possible D gene TRBD1, 6 bases. There are 13 residues in the CDR3. CDR1 is SNHLY and CDR2 is FYNNEI in the germline V gene. V lost 7 bases and J lost 5, with 11 bases in between. CDR3 region: CASIRDRNEKLFF. The CDR3 DNA reads TGTGCCAGCATCCGAGACAGGAATGAAAAACTGTTTTTT.

V usage is TRBV15 and J usage is TRBJ1-1; D not certain. V was clipped by 1 base and J by 7 bases, with 10 bases between them. Germline V gene lookup returns CDR1 LNHNV and CDR2 YYDKDF (reference sequence). This CDR3 is built from 13 residues. The DNA for the CDR3 is TGTGCCACCAGCAGAGGGAAGGAGGGTGAAGCTTTCTTT. This codes for CATSRGKEGEAFF.

The chain recombines TRBV6-5 with TRBJ2-5; possibly TRBD1 for D (6 bases). TRBJ2-7 matches the DNA end more closely, so the J call is doubtful. CDR3 size: 13 residues. The germline V gene has CDR1 MNHEY and CDR2 SVGAGI. CDR3 loop: CASRADSAYEQYF. The CDR3 region has the DNA TGTGCCAGCAGGGCGGACAGCGCTTACGAGCAGTACTTC.

This chain links TRBV5-1 with TRBJ2-7; 7 bases fit TRBD2. CDR1 and CDR2 from the germline V gene are SGHRS and YFSETQ. CDR3 size: 11 residues. Germline trimming cut 7 bases from V and 3 bases from J; bases unmatched to any gene: 1. CDR3: CASSSGYEQYF. The CDR3, as DNA: TGCGCCAGCTCTAGCGGCTACGAGCAGTACTTC.

The CDR3 DNA reads TGTGCCAGCATTAGGCTCTGGGTCTCGGGGGTCGGGGGCAATCAGCCCCAGCATTTT. Translation: CASIRLWVSGVGGNQPQHF. V gene TRBV6-4 combines with J gene TRBJ1-5; possible D gene TRBD1, 5 bases. The V end lost 7 bases, the J end lost 2 bases, and 27 bases lay between the germline ends. Per the germline V gene, CDR1 is MRHNA and CDR2 is SNTAGT. The CDR3 sequence is 19 residues long.